Described below is a single T cell receptor beta chain sequence and its context. Its antigen is not identified. Time point in this sample: week 23, last vaccination. In the vaccine, a single dose held 300 ug of the mutant IDH1 20-mer peptide, along with topical imiquimod. This record belongs to a study of a mutant IDH1 vaccine in newly diagnosed glioma. The CDR3 consists of 14 residues. Germline V gene sequence: CDR1 SGHTA, CDR2 FQGNSA. Trimming removed 2 bases at V and 3 bases at J, with 10 bases between. Generated by immunoSEQ multiplex PCR, the TCRdb table keeps only in-frame clones and is missing some. This sample carries 35,000 to 45,000 clones, 78% of them seen once, and the ten largest clones take around 5.8%.

The chain employs TRBV7-2 and TRBJ1-1; D call uncertain. Sample: PBMCs, taken from a glioma patient whose treatment included an IDH1 peptide vaccine. This clonotype was sampled from a woman aged 40-49 years with glioma. Some clones in this sample may be carry-over from other donors' samples. Here the CDR3 reads CASSLRRFDTEAFF. The CDR3 region has the DNA TGTGCCAGCAGCTTACGACGCTTTGACACTGAAGCTTTCTTT.